This TCR beta chain was retrieved from a study of cytomegalovirus exposure and HLA in healthy donors. The trim removed 6 bases at V and 6 bases at J, leaving 16 bases unmatched. The CDR3 has 17 residues. Germline V gives CDR1 MDHEN, CDR2 SYDVKM. PCR was performed using 60 Vbeta and 13 Jbeta primers. Libraries were prepared by immunoSEQ multiplex PCR; TCRdb keeps only in-frame clonotypes and omits some of them. Counted here are about 140,000 clones, around 90% occurring once; the ten biggest clones make up roughly 0.5%. The TCR comes from a woman in her 40s in good health and CMV-seronegative. The specimen sequenced was PBMCs. The chain joins TRBV28 to TRBJ2-1, with TRBD1 matching 8 bases. The CDR3 is CASRGGQDGDLRNEQFF. CDR3 DNA sequence: TGTGCCAGCAGGGGGGGACAGGATGGGGATCTCCGCAATGAGCAGTTCTTC.